Included here is one T cell receptor beta chain sequence, with context. The CDR3 totals 15 residues. Germline CDR1 reads MGHRA; CDR2 reads YSYEKL. Losses at the gene ends were 4 bases for V and 5 bases for J; bases not matched to a gene: 11. Treatment of any kind had been given to no patient before thyroid surgery. This entry is derived from a study of metastatic and nonmetastatic thyroid tumors. Through MiXCR, TCRdb re-clonotyped the PCR reads. The table shows tens of thousands of clones, with about an eighth occurring only once. V gene TRBV4-1 combines with J gene TRBJ2-7; 7 bases fit TRBD2. The receptor's source is a female donor with papillary thyroid cancer or a benign thyroid nodule (not recorded which). Some clones in this sample may be carry-over from other donors' samples. Source material: blood. CDR3 coding DNA: TGCGCCAGCAGCCCCCAGCGGGATGGTCGGGACGAGCAGTACTTC. This sequence encodes CASSPQRDGRDEQYF.